This T cell receptor beta chain was captured in a study of PD-1 blockade in classical Hodgkin lymphoma. Study-wide background: Intravenous nivolumab at 3 mg/kg was given to patients every 2 weeks.

About this clone itself: Its target is not known.

Sequenced by immunoSEQ multiplex PCR; TCRdb stores in-frame clones only, minus some. The sample lists about 93,000 clones, about three quarters occurring once. Time point in this sample: cycle 4 day 1 (C4D1), after six to seven weeks of nivolumab. No patient escaped relapse after autologous stem cell transplantation, and brentuximab vedotin exposure varied. Study-level results: By C4D1, CD4+ diversity increased significantly, especially in complete responders. Baseline TCR diversity was reportedly lower in newly diagnosed patients than healthy donors.

This sequence was found in a human donor with classical Hodgkin lymphoma. The sequencing here drew on peripheral blood mononuclear cells (PBMCs), taken before the fourth cycle of nivolumab.

CDR3 nucleotide sequence: TGTGCCAGCAGCTTAACATCTGGGGGAGTAAGGGAGACCCAGTACTTC. Amino acids: CASSLTSGGVRETQYF. The V gene is TRBV7-3, the J gene TRBJ2-5; either TRBD1 or TRBD2 may supply D (5 bases each). The CDR3 consists of 16 residues. Germline V gene lookup returns CDR1 SGHTA and CDR2 FQGTGA. Trimming pared 0 bases from V and 5 bases from J, leaving 16 bases between.